A single sample is the source of the 7 T cell receptor beta chains below, sequenced in a study of CD8 T cells in ankylosing spondylitis. From the 5' RACE reads, TCRdb called clonotypes with MiXCR, one entry per CDR3 protein. The sample lists some 200,000 distinct CDR3 sequences, 15% to 20% occurring once. The sequenced sample was blood, either unsorted or a sorted T cell fraction (not recorded which). The receptor source for this set is a male donor under 35 with ankylosing spondylitis or in good health (not recorded which).

In its sample, this clonotype was seen a few times. CDR3 sequence reads: CSARVGGRADNEQFF. CDR3 in DNA: TGCAGTGCTAGAGTAGGCGGGAGGGCGGACAATGAGCAGTTCTTC. The chain employs TRBV20-1 and TRBJ2-1; the match to TRBD2 covers 9 bases. The V and J ends lost 1 base and 5 bases, in that order; junction bases with no gene match: 6. The V gene's germline CDR1 is DFQATT and CDR2 SNEGSKA (reference sequence). This CDR3 is 15 amino acids long.

This clonotype was counted ten times or more. The gene calls are TRBV12-3 or TRBV12-4 and TRBJ1-2; a possible D gene is TRBD1 (6 bases). Deletions cut 1 base from V and 4 bases from J, with 13 bases between. The CDR3 loop spans 15 amino acids. This chain's CDR3 is CASSLGRTERYGYTF. CDR3 in DNA: TGTGCCAGCAGTTTAGGAAGGACAGAGCGCTATGGCTACACCTTC.

There are many counts of this clonotype. The chain couples TRBV29-1 to TRBJ2-1; the match to TRBD1 covers 8 bases. Losses at the gene ends were 5 bases for V and 3 bases for J; bases not matched to a gene: 3. The CDR3 runs 13 residues. Germline CDR1 reads SQVTM; CDR2 reads ANQGSEA. The CDR3 DNA sequence: TGCAGCGTTTCAGGGGGCGACTACAATGAGCAGTTCTTC. Its translation: CSVSGGDYNEQFF.

Many counts were recorded for this clonotype. The chain links TRBV4-2 to TRBJ2-5, with TRBD1 identical over 7 bases. The V segment lost 1 base and the J segment 5 bases; nucleotides outside the gene matches: 13. Per the germline V gene, CDR1 is LGHNA and CDR2 is YNFKEQ. The CDR3 runs to 17 residues. CDR3 region: CASSQGVEGGFLETQYF. The CDR3 DNA reads as TGTGCCAGCAGCCAAGGGGTCGAAGGGGGCTTTTTGGAGACCCAGTACTTC.

The table lists this clonotype with many counts. The chain joins TRBV10-3 to TRBJ2-5, with a possible D match to TRBD1 (5 bases). Germline V gene lookup returns CDR1 ENHRY and CDR2 SYGVKD. The CDR3 is 13 amino acids. V lost 0 bases and J lost 3, with 5 bases in between. CDR3 in DNA: TGTGCCATCAGTGAGTCGACAGAAGAGACCCAGTACTTC. It encodes CAISESTEETQYF.

V is TRBV9 and J is TRBJ2-7; D not resolved. From germline, CDR1 is SGDLS and CDR2 YYNGEE. Trimming removed 0 bases at V and 3 bases at J, with 10 bases between. The CDR3 totals 14 residues. The CDR3 DNA reads as TGTGCCAGCAGCGTAGAAGGTGACCTCTACGAGCAGTACTTC. Its translation is CASSVEGDLYEQYF.

The chain recombines TRBV20-1 with TRBJ2-1, with D possibly TRBD1 on 5 matching bases. This CDR3 spans 16 amino acids. V was cut by 3 bases and J by 8 bases, with 23 bases left in between. Germline values: CDR1 DFQATT, CDR2 SNEGSKA (reference sequence). In DNA, the CDR3 is TGCAGTGCTAGGAGTCGGCAGGGTCTTTTCCTCCATGAGCAGTTCTTC. Its protein product is CSARSRQGLFLHEQFF.